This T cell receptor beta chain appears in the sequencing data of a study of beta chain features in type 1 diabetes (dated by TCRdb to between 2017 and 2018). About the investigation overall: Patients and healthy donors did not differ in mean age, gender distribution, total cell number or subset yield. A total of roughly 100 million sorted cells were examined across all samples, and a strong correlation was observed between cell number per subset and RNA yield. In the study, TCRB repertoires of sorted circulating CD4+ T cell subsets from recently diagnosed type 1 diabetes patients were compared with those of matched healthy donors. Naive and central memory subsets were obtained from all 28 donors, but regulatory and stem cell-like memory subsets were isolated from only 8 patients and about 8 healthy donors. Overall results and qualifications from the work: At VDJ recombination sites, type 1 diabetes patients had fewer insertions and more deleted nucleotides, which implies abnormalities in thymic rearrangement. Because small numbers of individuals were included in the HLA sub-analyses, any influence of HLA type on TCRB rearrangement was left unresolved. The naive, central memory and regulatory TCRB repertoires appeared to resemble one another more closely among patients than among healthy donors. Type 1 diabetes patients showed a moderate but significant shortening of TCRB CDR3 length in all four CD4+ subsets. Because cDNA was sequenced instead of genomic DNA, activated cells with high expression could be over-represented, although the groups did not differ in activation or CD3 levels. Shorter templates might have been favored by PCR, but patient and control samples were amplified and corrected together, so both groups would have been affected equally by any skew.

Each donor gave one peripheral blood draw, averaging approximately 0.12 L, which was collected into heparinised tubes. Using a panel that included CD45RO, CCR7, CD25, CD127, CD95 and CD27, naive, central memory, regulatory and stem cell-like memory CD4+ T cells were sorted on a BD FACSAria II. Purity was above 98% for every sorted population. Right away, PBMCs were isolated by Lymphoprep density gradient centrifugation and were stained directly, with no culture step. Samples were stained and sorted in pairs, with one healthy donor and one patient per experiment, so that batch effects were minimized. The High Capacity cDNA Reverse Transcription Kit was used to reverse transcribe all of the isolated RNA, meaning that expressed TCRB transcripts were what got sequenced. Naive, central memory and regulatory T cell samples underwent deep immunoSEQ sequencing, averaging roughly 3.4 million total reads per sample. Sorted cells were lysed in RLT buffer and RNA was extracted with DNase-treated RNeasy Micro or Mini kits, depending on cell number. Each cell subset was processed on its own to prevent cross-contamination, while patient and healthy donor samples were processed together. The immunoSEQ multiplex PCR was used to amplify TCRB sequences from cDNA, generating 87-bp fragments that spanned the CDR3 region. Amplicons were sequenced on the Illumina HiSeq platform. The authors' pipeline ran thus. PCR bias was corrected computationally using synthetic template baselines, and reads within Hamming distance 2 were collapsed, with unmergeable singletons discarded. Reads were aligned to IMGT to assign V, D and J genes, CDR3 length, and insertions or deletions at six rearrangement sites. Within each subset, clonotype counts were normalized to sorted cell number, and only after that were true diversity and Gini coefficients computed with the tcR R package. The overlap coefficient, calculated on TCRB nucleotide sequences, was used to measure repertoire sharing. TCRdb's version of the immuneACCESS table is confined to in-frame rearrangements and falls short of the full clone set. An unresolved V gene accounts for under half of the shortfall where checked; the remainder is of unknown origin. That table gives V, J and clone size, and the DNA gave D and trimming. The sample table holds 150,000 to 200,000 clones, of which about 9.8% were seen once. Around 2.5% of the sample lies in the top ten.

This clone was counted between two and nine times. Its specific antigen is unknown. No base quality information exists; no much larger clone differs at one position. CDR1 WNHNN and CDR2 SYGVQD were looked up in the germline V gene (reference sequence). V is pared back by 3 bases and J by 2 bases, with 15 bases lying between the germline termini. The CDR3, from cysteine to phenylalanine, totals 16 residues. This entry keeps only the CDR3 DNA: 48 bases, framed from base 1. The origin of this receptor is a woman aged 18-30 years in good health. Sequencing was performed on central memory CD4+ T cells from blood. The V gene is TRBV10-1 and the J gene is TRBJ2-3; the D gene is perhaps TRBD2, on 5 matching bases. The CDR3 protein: CASSEGLALATDTQYF. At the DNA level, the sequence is TGCGCCAGCAGTGAAGGTCTAGCCTTGGCCACAGATACGCAGTATTTT.